This TCR beta chain was obtained from a study of blood T cells in healthy people across ages. Study findings and constraints: Age brought a roughly linear fall in TCR beta diversity measured per million T cells. Among long-lived donors, naive CD4+ cells were more numerous and diversity higher than in aged donors.

Comment on this clonotype: Its antigen is as yet unknown.

Through a sample-barcoded 5' primer and a J-beta primer mix, a second PCR was run for roughly 6 to 12 cycles. In TCRdb, the 5' RACE reads were re-called with MiXCR into one record per CDR3 protein. This sample yields 800,000 to 900,000 distinct CDR3 sequences, of which approximately 67% are seen a single time; about a quarter belongs to the top ten. There are 15 residues in the CDR3. Germline-derived CDR1 and CDR2 are SGDLS and YYNGEE. Trimming removed 0 bases from V and 2 bases from J, with 12 bases in between. The sequence was collected from a man aged 25-45 years in good health. The genes are TRBV9 and TRBJ2-7; possibly TRBD2 for D (6 bases). What was sequenced was blood. The CDR3 DNA sequence: TGTGCCAGCAGCGTAGGGGATAGCGGTGCCTACGAGCAGTACTTC. This encodes CASSVGDSGAYEQYF.